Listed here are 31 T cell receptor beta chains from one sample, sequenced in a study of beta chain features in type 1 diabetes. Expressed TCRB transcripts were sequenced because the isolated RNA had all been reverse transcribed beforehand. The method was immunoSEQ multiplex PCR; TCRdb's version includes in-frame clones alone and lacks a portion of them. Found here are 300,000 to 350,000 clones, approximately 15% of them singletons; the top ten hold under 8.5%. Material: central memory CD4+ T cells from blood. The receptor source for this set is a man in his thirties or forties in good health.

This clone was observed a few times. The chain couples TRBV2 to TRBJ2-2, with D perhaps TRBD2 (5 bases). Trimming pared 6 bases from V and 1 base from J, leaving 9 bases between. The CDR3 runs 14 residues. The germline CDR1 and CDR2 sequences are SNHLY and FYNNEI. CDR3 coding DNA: TGTGCCAGCAGAGAGGGCAGGAACACCGGGGAGCTGTTTTTT. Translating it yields CASREGRNTGELFF.

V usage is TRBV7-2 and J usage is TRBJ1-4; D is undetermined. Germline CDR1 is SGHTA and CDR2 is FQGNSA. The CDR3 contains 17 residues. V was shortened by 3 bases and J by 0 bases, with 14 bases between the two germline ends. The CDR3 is CASSLVGVTATNEKLFF. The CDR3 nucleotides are TGTGCCAGCAGCTTGGTCGGTGTTACGGCAACTAATGAAAAACTGTTTTTT.

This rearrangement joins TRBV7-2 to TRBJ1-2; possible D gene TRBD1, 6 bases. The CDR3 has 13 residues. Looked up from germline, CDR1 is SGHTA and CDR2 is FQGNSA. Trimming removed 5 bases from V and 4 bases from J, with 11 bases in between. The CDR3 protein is CASSETGPYGYTF. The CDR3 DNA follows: TGTGCCAGCAGCGAGACAGGTCCCTATGGCTACACCTTC.

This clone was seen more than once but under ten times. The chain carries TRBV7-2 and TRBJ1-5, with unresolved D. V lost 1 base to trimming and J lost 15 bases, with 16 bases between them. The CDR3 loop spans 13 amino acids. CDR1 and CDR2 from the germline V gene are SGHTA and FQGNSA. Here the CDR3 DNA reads TGTGCCAGCAGCTTAGAAAGAGAGGCAGCCCGGCATTTT. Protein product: CASSLEREAARHF.

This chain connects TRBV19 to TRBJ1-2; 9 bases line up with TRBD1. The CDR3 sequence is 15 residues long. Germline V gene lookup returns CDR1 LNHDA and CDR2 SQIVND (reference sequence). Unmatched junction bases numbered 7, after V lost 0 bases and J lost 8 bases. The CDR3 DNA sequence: TGTGCCAGTAGTATAGAGGGACAGGGTGGAGCGGGCTACACCTTC. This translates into CASSIEGQGGAGYTF.

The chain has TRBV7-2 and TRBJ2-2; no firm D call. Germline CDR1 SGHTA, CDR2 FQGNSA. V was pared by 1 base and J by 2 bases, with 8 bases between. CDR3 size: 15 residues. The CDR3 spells CASSLDAGNTGELFF. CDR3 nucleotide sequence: TGTGCCAGCAGCTTAGATGCCGGTAACACCGGGGAGCTGTTTTTT.

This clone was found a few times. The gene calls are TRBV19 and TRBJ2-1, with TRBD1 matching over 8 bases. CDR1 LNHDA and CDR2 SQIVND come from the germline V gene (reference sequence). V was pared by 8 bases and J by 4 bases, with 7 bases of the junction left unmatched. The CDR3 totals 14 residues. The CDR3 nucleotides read TGTGCCAGTGGCAGGACAGGGTTATACAATGAGCAGTTCTTC. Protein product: CASGRTGLYNEQFF.

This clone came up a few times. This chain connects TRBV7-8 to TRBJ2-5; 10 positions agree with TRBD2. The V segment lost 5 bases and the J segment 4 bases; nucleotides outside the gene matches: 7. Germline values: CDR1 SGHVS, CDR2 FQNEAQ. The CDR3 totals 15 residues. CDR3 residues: CASSRGLAAGETQYF. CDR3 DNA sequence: TGTGCCAGCAGCCGAGGACTAGCGGCGGGAGAGACCCAGTACTTC.

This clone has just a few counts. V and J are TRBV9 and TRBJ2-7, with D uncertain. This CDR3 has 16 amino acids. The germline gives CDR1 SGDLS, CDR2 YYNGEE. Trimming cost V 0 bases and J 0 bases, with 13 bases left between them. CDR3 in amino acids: CASSVGPEKSSYEQYF. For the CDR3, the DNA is TGTGCCAGCAGCGTAGGGCCAGAAAAGAGCTCCTACGAGCAGTACTTC.

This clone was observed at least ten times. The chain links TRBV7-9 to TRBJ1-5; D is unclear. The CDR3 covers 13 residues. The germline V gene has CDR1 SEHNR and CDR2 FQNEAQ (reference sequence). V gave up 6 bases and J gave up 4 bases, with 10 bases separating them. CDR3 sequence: CASSPDTNQPQHF. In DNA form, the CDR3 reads TGTGCCAGCAGTCCCGACACTAATCAGCCCCAGCATTTT.

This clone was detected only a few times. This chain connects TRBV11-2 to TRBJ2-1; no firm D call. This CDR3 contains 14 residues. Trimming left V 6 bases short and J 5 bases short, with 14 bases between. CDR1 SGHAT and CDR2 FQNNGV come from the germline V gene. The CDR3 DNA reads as TGTGCCAGCAGGCCTTCCGGTAGCAACAATGAGCAGTTCTTC. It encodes CASRPSGSNNEQFF.

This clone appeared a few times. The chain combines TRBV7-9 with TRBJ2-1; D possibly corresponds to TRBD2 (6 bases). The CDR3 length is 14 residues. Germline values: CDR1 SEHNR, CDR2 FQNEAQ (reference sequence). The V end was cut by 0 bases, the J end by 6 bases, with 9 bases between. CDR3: CASSLAGRSNEQFF. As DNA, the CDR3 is TGTGCCAGCAGCTTAGCAGGGAGGTCCAATGAGCAGTTCTTC.

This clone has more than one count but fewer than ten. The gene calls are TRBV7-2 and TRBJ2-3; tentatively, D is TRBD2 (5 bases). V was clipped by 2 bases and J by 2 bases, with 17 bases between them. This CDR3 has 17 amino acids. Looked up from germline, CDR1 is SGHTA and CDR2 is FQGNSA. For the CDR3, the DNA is TGTGCCAGCAGCTTAATTTCGGGCGGGTCTCTCACAGATACGCAGTATTTT. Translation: CASSLISGGSLTDTQYF. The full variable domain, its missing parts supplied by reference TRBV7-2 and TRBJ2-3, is GAGVSQSPSNKVTEKGKDVELRCDPISGHTALYWYRQSLGQGLEFLIYFQGNSAPDKSGLPSDRFSAERTGGSVSTLTIQRTQQEDSAVYLCASSLISGGSLTDTQYFGPGTRLTVL.

The CDR3 is CASSISNGANVLTF. The CDR3 DNA follows: TGTGCCAGTAGTATATCTAATGGGGCCAACGTCCTGACTTTC. This rearrangement joins TRBV19 to TRBJ2-6; D gene uncertain. The CDR3 is made up of 14 amino acids. In germline, CDR1 is LNHDA, CDR2 SQIVND (reference sequence). Trimming removed 2 bases at V and 3 bases at J, with 5 bases between.

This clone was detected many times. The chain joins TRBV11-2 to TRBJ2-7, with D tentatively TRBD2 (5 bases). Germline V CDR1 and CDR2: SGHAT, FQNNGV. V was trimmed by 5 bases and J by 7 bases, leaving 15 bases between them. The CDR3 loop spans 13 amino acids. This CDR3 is CASSRPAGFEQYF. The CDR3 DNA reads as TGTGCCAGCAGCCGACCGGCGGGCTTTGAGCAGTACTTC.

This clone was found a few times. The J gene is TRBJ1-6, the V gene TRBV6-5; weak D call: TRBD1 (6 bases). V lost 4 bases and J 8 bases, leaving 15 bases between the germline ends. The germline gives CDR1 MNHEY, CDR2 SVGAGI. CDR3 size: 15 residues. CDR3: CASSLTGPPDSPLHF. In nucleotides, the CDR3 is TGTGCCAGCAGTTTGACAGGACCCCCGGATTCACCCCTCCACTTT.

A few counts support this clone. CDR3 nucleotides: TGTGCCAGCACCAAAAGTTACAGGGGGCACACTGAAGCTTTCTTT. Its translation: CASTKSYRGHTEAFF. This sequence joins TRBV6-5 and TRBJ1-1; TRBD1 matches 9 bases. The V segment lost 7 bases and the J segment 3 bases; nucleotides outside the gene matches: 9. The CDR3 loop spans 15 amino acids. CDR1 MNHEY and CDR2 SVGAGI come from the germline V gene.

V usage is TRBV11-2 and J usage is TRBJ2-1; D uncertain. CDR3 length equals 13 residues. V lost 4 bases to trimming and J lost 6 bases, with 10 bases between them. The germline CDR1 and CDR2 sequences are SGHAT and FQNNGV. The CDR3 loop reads CASSSGVRNEQFF. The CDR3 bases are TGTGCCAGCAGCTCCGGAGTCCGCAATGAGCAGTTCTTC.

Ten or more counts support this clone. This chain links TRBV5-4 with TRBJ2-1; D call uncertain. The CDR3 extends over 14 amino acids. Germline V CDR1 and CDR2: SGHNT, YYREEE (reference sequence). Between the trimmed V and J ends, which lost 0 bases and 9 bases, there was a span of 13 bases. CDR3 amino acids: CASSLVGSSTEQFF. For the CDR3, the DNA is TGTGCCAGCAGCTTGGTGGGGTCTTCCACTGAGCAGTTCTTC.

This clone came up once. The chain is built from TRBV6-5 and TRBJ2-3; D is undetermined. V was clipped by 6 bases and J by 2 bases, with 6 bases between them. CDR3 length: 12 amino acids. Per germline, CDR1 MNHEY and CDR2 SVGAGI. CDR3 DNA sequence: TGTGCCAGCAGCCGCGCCACAGATACGCAGTATTTT. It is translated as CASSRATDTQYF.

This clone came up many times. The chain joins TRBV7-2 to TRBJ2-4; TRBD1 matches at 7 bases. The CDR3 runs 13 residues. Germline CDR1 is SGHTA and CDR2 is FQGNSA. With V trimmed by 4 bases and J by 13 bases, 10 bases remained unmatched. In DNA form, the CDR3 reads TGTGCCAGCAGCTCGACCGGACAGGCCGTACAGTACTTC. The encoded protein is CASSSTGQAVQYF.

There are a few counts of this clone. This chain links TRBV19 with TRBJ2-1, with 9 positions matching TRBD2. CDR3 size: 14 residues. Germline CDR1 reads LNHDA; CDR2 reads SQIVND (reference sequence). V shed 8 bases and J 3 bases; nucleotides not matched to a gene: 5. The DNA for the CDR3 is TGTGCCAGTCATAGCGGGGGAAACTACAATGAGCAGTTCTTC. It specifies CASHSGGNYNEQFF.

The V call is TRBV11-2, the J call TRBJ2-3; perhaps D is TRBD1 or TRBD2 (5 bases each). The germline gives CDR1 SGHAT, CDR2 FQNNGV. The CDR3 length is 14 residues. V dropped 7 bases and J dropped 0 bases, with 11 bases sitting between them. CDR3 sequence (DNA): TGTGCCAGCACGCGCCGGGGCAGCACAGATACGCAGTATTTT. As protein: CASTRRGSTDTQYF.

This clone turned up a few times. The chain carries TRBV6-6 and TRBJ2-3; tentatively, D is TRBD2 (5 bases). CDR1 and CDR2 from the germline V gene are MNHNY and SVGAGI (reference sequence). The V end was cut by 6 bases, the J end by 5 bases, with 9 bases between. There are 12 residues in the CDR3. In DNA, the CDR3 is TGTGCCAGCAGCCACCGGGGAGATACGCAGTATTTT. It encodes CASSHRGDTQYF.

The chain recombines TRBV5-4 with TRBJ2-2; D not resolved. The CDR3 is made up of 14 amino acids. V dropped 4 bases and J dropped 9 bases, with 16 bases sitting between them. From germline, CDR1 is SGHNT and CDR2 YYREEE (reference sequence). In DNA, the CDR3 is TGTGCCAGCAGCCAAGAAGCTACAAACCGGGAGCTGTTTTTT. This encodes CASSQEATNRELFF.

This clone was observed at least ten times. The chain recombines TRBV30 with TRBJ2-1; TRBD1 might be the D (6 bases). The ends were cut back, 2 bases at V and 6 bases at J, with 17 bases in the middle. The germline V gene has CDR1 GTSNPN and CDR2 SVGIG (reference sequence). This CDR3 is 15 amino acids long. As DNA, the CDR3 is TGTGCCTGGAGTCACATCGACAGGATAATCAATGAGCAGTTCTTC. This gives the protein CAWSHIDRIINEQFF. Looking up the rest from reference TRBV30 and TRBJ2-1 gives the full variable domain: SQTIHQWPATLVQPVGSPLSLECTVEGTSNPNLYWYRQAAGRGLQLLFYSVGIGQISSEVPQNLSASRPQDRQFILSSKKLLLSDSGFYLCAWSHIDRIINEQFFGPGTRLTVL.

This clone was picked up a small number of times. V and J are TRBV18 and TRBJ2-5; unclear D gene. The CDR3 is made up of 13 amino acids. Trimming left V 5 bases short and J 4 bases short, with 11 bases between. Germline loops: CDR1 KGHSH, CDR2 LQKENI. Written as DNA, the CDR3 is TGTGCCAGCTCATCAAGCGCCGGAGAGACCCAGTACTTC. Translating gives CASSSSAGETQYF.

The CDR3 nucleotides read TGTGCCAGCAGTCCCACCCGTGGGGAGACCCAGTACTTC. Translated: CASSPTRGETQYF. The chain uses TRBV6-1 and TRBJ2-5; no reliable D call. The CDR3 has 13 residues. V was cut by 5 bases and J by 5 bases, with 12 bases left in between. CDR1 is MNHNS and CDR2 is SASEGT in the germline V gene.

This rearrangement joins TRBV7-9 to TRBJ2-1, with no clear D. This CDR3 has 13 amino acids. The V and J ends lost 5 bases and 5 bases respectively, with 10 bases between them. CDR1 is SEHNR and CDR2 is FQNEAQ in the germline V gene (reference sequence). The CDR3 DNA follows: TGTGCCAGCAGCCACGAGGCGCACAATGAGCAGTTCTTC. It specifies CASSHEAHNEQFF.

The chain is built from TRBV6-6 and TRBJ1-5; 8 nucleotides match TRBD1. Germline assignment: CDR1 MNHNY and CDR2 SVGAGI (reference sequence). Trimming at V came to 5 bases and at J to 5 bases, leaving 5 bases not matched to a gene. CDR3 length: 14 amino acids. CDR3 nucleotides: TGTGCCAGCAGTGTACAGGGGGAATATCAGCCCCAGCATTTT. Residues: CASSVQGEYQPQHF.

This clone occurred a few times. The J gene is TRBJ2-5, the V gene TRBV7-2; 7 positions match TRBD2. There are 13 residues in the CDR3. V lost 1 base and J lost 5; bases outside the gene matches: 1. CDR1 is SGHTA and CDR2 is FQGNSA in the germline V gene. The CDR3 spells CASSLGLAETQYF. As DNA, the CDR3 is TGTGCCAGCAGCTTAGGACTAGCCGAGACCCAGTACTTC.